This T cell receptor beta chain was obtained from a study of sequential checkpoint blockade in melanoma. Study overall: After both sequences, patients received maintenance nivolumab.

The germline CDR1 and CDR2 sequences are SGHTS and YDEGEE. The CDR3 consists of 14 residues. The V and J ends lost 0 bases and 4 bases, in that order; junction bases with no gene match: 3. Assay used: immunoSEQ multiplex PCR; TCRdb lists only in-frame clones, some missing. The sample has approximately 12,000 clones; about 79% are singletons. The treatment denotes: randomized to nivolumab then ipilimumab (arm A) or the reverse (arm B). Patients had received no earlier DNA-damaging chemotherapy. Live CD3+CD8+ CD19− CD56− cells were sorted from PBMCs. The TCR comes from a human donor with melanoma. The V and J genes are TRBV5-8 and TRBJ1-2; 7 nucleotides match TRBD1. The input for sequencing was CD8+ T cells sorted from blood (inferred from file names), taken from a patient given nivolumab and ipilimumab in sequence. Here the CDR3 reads CASSLGRDSYGYTF. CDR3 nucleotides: TGTGCCAGCAGCTTGGGCCGGGACAGCTATGGCTACACCTTC.